The 6 T cell receptor beta chains presented below share a single source sample, sequenced in a study of T-cell reconstitution after alpha-beta-depleted transplantation in children (dated by TCRdb to between 2015 and 2016). Library method: PCR. Instrument on record: Illumina HiSeq 2500. Molecular barcoding was employed in the preparation of TCR libraries, with unique molecular identifiers being used to normalize TCRbeta repertoire quantification. The public reads were run again by TCRdb, first through fastp at Q25 and then through MiXCR, and only productive beta chains were kept. Records with the same CDR3 protein are collapsed into one entry carrying the most frequent genes and DNA. The sample data list some 640,000 distinct CDR3 sequences, and 16% of these were observed just once. Jointly, the top ten make up approximately 1% of the sample. The starting material was PBMCs from the stem cell graft donor, obtained from the stem cell graft. The receptors here all came from a human donor who donated a stem cell graft to a child with acute myeloid leukemia.

This clonotype has a handful of counts. The CDR3 sequence is CASSPQGEVGGEQFF. CDR3 in DNA: TGTGCCAGCAGCCCACAGGGGGAGGTGGGTGGTGAGCAGTTCTTC. The chain links TRBV6-1 to TRBJ2-1, with TRBD1 identical over 8 bases. The trim removed 6 bases at V and 9 bases at J, leaving 13 bases unmatched. The CDR3 is made up of 15 amino acids. Per the germline V gene, CDR1 is MNHNS and CDR2 is SASEGT.

The chain combines TRBV6-1 with TRBJ2-7; 7 nucleotides align to TRBD1. The CDR3 has 13 amino acids. Germline V CDR1 and CDR2: MNHNS, SASEGT. The junction had 6 bases not matched to a gene; V was cut back by 8 bases and J by 2 bases. The CDR3 nucleotides read TGTGCCAGCGGACCGACAGGGACCTACGAGCAGTACTTC. Residues: CASGPTGTYEQYF.

The sample holds a few counts of this clonotype. The chain combines TRBV29-1 with TRBJ1-1; D perhaps matches TRBD1 (5 bases). CDR3 size: 11 residues. Germline CDR1 reads SQVTM; CDR2 reads ANQGSEA. V lost 4 bases and J 9 bases, leaving 12 bases between the germline ends. The CDR3 reads CSVGTQGQAFF. The CDR3 nucleotides read TGCAGCGTTGGGACCCAGGGCCAAGCTTTCTTT. Full variable domain (outside the CDR3, taken from reference TRBV29-1 and TRBJ1-1): SAVISQKPSRDICQRGTSLTIQCQVDSQVTMMFWYRQQPGQSLTLIATANQGSEATYESGFVIDKFPISRPNLTFSTLTVSNMSPEDSSIYLCSVGTQGQAFFGQGTRLTVV.

V is TRBV3-1 and J is TRBJ2-3, with TRBD1 identical over 10 bases. After removal of 5 bases from V and 6 bases from J, the junction contained 8 bases not matched to a gene. Germline CDR1 LGHDT, CDR2 YNNKEL (reference sequence). This CDR3 is built from 15 residues. CDR3 in DNA: TGTGCCAGCAGCACCGGGACAGGGGAGGGGGATACGCAGTATTTT. Translated, it gives CASSTGTGEGDTQYF.

This clonotype was counted at least ten times. The chain recombines TRBV20-1 with TRBJ1-1, with TRBD1 identical over 7 bases. This CDR3 comprises 14 residues. The germline gives CDR1 DFQATT, CDR2 SNEGSKA (reference sequence). V lost 6 bases to trimming and J lost 1 base; unmatched junction nucleotides: 8. The CDR3 sequence is CSAPGQVPNTEAFF. CDR3 coding DNA: TGCAGTGCCCCCGGACAGGTGCCGAACACTGAAGCTTTCTTT.

This clonotype appeared many times. The chain employs TRBV20-1 and TRBJ1-2; no reliable D call. V dropped 4 bases and J dropped 2 bases, with 11 bases sitting between them. Germline V gene data show CDR1 as DFQATT and CDR2 as SNEGSKA (reference sequence). The CDR3 is made up of 13 amino acids. CDR3: CSAMVAENYGYTF. The CDR3 nucleotides read TGCAGTGCTATGGTAGCAGAGAACTATGGCTACACCTTC.